This TCR beta chain was recovered during a study of blood T cell repertoires in COVID-19 (dated by TCRdb to between 2020 and 2021). Background for the entire study: Collaborator samples came from the United States, Italy and Spain and covered acute and convalescent phases of COVID-19. The material from the prospective study consisted of cDNA or gDNA derived from T cells, B-cell-depleted T cells, or PBMCs. The dataset comprised deeply sampled blood TCRbeta repertoires from subjects exposed to, actively infected with, or recovered from COVID-19. The repertoires were released in a freely available public database meant as a resource for research on the immune response to SARS-CoV-2. The samples were drawn from the first 160 participants of the ongoing ImmuneRACE study and from 1,254 subjects provided by 6 global collaborators. Sample metadata almost always included a de-identified subject ID, COVID-19 status, age in years and sex. Where available, HLA class I and class II types were taken from metadata supplied by the sample provider and were not determined by assay-based typing.

At one collaborating source in Seattle, patients were enrolled during active infection and were followed longitudinally through the course of disease. Collaborating institutions collected whole blood in K2EDTA tubes following their own protocols. For TCRbeta analysis, collaborator samples were shipped as frozen whole blood, as isolated PBMCs, or as DNA extracted from either sample type. The immunoSEQ Assay, a bias-controlled multiplex PCR, was used to amplify TCRbeta CDR3 regions from genomic DNA. The study's processing was this. The number of nucleated cells in each sample was estimated from the amplification of reference gene primers within the assay. Sequence reads were collapsed and filtered to measure the absolute abundance of every unique TCRbeta CDR3 rearrangement. For each sample, productive Simpson clonality was calculated by taking the square root of Simpson's diversity index across productive rearrangements. This is the immuneACCESS table as TCRdb keeps it, with only in-frame sequences that have V and J called. A part of the clones is gone; compared with another copy, unresolved V genes explain less than half, and the rest is unexplained. That table is the source of V, J and clone size, and D and trimming were worked out from the DNA. Within this sample are more than 200,000 clones, with 85% to 90% of them counted one time only. Of the sample, under 14% falls within the top ten clones.

Taken from cysteine to phenylalanine, the CDR3 has 12 residues. Only CDR3 DNA remains: 36 bases, in frame from the first base. Trimming accounts for 6 bases at V and 11 bases at J, while the number of junction bases matched to no gene is 5. This clone turned up a few times. No cognate antigen has been identified for it. No much larger clone is present one base from it, and per-base qualities are unavailable. On the study overall, not on this receptor specifically: Clinical and demographic metadata were provided uncurated, with the amount varying by source and participant.

Sequencing was carried out using peripheral blood. The sequence came from a man in his forties or fifties with COVID-19, enrolled during active disease. The chain uses TRBV12-3 or TRBV12-4 and TRBJ1-2; 11 central bases correspond to TRBD1. The DNA sequence reads TGTGCCAGCAGGATGGGACAGGGGGTTTACACCTTC. It encodes CASRMGQGVYTF.